The T cell receptor beta chain described here comes from a study of T-cell reconstitution after alpha-beta-depleted transplantation in children. Germline CDR1 reads SGHRS; CDR2 reads YFSETQ. This CDR3 has 14 residues. The V end lost 2 bases, the J end lost 0 bases, and 3 bases lay between the germline ends. Unique molecular identifiers were built into the TCRbeta library. TCRdb reanalysed the PCR reads using MiXCR and keeps one entry per CDR3 protein. This table holds around 410,000 distinct CDR3 sequences, roughly 10% found once. This clonotype occurred many times. This chain links TRBV5-1 with TRBJ2-6; D is unclear. This clonotype was obtained from a human donor who donated a stem cell graft to a child with acute myeloid leukemia. Specimen: PBMCs from the stem cell graft donor, collected from the stem cell graft. The chain's CDR3 is CASSFRSGANVLTF. CDR3 nucleotide sequence: TGCGCCAGCAGCTTTCGCTCTGGGGCCAACGTCCTGACTTTC.